This paragraph covers one TCR beta chain sequence. The data stem from a study of cytomegalovirus exposure and HLA in healthy donors. The PCR ran on 60 Vbeta and 13 Jbeta primers. Method: immunoSEQ multiplex PCR; TCRdb's copy keeps in-frame clones and lacks some. The top ten clones hold about 1.7% of a sample with 230,000 or so clones, 80% to 95% of them seen once. Trimming removed 6 bases from V and 4 bases from J; junction bases left unmatched: 5. This CDR3 comprises 14 residues. The germline CDR1 and CDR2 sequences are SQVTM and ANQGSEA. The J gene is TRBJ2-1, the V gene TRBV29-1, with 11 bases fitting TRBD2. This TCR was recovered from a girl aged 2-15 years in good health and CMV-seronegative. Sequenced material: PBMCs. The chain's CDR3 is CSVVAGGPYNEQFF. CDR3 DNA sequence: TGCAGCGTAGTAGCGGGAGGGCCATACAATGAGCAGTTCTTC.